The 27 T cell receptor beta chains in this list originate from one sample, sequenced in a study of T cell responses to AZD1222 COVID-19 vaccine. The table came from immunoSEQ multiplex PCR; TCRdb's copy has only in-frame clones and leaves some out. Here the sample spans more than 100,000 clones, under 90% being singletons. Sequenced material: peripheral blood, taken on day 0 of AZD1222 vaccination. These receptors were obtained from an adult in good health.

In its sample, this clone was seen once. This rearrangement joins TRBV7-9 to TRBJ1-3; 9 bases line up with TRBD1. The CDR3 covers 17 residues. Trimming cost V 6 bases and J 1 base; bases outside gene matches: 10. Looked up from germline, CDR1 is SEHNR and CDR2 is FQNEAQ (reference sequence). CDR3 sequence: CASSRSYGTGSGNTIYF. CDR3 nucleotide sequence: TGTGCCAGCAGTCGCTCTTACGGGACAGGGTCTGGAAACACCATATATTTT. The full variable domain, in which reference TRBV7-9 and TRBJ1-3 provide the parts outside the CDR3, is DTGVSQNPRHKITKRGQNVTFRCDPISEHNRLYWYRQTLGQGPEFLTYFQNEAQLEKSRLLSDRFSAERPKGSFSTLEIQRTEQGDSAMYLCASSRSYGTGSGNTIYFGEGSWLTVV.

The genes are TRBV11-2 and TRBJ2-7, with 9 bases aligning to TRBD1. The CDR3 totals 14 residues. The V and J ends lost 11 bases and 0 bases, in that order; junction bases with no gene match: 8. The germline gives CDR1 SGHAT, CDR2 FQNNGV. The CDR3: CAGGTDRGSYEQYF. In DNA form, the CDR3 reads TGTGCCGGGGGGACGGACAGGGGCTCCTACGAGCAGTACTTC.

The chain combines TRBV7-2 with TRBJ2-7; 8 nucleotides align to TRBD1. The CDR3 is 14 residues long. With V trimmed by 4 bases and J by 4 bases, 6 bases remained unmatched. Germline V gene lookup returns CDR1 SGHTA and CDR2 FQGNSA. The DNA for the CDR3 is TGTGCCAGCAGCTCTCGACAGGGGCGATACGAGCAGTACTTC. This encodes CASSSRQGRYEQYF.

The rearrangement joins TRBV6-5 to TRBJ1-5; tentatively, D is TRBD1 (5 bases). V was shortened by 2 bases and J by 0 bases, with 11 bases between the two germline ends. The CDR3 length is 16 residues. Germline V CDR1 and CDR2: MNHEY, SVGAGI. For the CDR3, the DNA is TGTGCCAGCAGTTACAGTAGGGGCCATAGCAATCAGCCCCAGCATTTT. Translating it yields CASSYSRGHSNQPQHF.

This sequence joins TRBV12-3 or TRBV12-4 and TRBJ1-2; no definite D call. The ends were cut back, 2 bases at V and 4 bases at J, with 5 bases in the middle. This CDR3 contains 12 residues. CDR3 nucleotides: TGTGCCAGCAGTTTAAACTTCTATGGCTACACCTTC. Its translation is CASSLNFYGYTF.

The chain is built from TRBV29-1 and TRBJ2-5; TRBD2 aligns across 12 bases. Germline V lookup: CDR1 SQVTM, CDR2 ANQGSEA. With V trimmed by 1 base and J by 5 bases, 11 bases remained unmatched. CDR3 length: 17 amino acids. CDR3 amino acids: CSVEGSRLAGVWETQYF. CDR3 nucleotides: TGCAGCGTTGAAGGGTCGAGACTAGCGGGGGTGTGGGAGACCCAGTACTTC.

The chain combines TRBV4-1 with TRBJ2-7; D may be TRBD2 (5 bases). V gave up 0 bases and J gave up 6 bases, with 12 bases separating them. The germline V gene encodes CDR1 MGHRA and CDR2 YSYEKL. The CDR3 totals 14 residues. The CDR3 nucleotides are TGCGCCAGCAGCCAAGAGGTGGCGACTACCGAGCAGTACTTC. Its translation is CASSQEVATTEQYF.

The chain recombines TRBV19 with TRBJ1-3; the D is unclear. The V gene lost 4 bases and the J gene lost 4 bases, with 8 bases spanning the gap. The CDR3 spans 13 residues. Per germline, CDR1 LNHDA and CDR2 SQIVND (reference sequence). The CDR3 region is CASSKPPGNTIYF. CDR3 sequence (DNA): TGTGCCAGTAGTAAGCCGCCGGGAAACACCATATATTTT. The entire variable domain, with the rest obtained from reference TRBV19 and TRBJ1-3, is as follows: DGGITQSPKYLFRKEGQNVTLSCEQNLNHDAMYWYRQDPGQGLRLIYYSQIVNDFQKGDIAEGYSVSREKKESFPLTVTSAQKNPTAFYLCASSKPPGNTIYFGEGSWLTVV.

The rearrangement links TRBV18 to TRBJ2-3; no firm D call. Trimming removed 6 bases from V and 0 bases from J, with 16 bases in between. The CDR3 consists of 16 residues. The germline V gene encodes CDR1 KGHSH and CDR2 LQKENI. DNA for the CDR3: TGTGCCAGCTCCCCGAACAGTGCCCCTAGCACAGATACGCAGTATTTT. The encoded protein is CASSPNSAPSTDTQYF.

This chain connects TRBV7-9 to TRBJ2-1; 7 bases align to TRBD1. Germline values: CDR1 SEHNR, CDR2 FQNEAQ (reference sequence). V shed 4 bases, J shed 3 bases, and the junction held 9 bases outside the gene matches. This CDR3 has 16 amino acids. The CDR3 bases are TGTGCCAGCAGCTGGACCGGGACAGACTTCTACAATGAGCAGTTCTTC. This gives the protein CASSWTGTDFYNEQFF.

The chain has TRBV7-2 and TRBJ2-3; no clear D gene. Between the trimmed V and J ends, which lost 1 base and 2 bases, there was a span of 10 bases. Germline V gives CDR1 SGHTA, CDR2 FQGNSA. The CDR3 runs to 15 residues. The CDR3 protein is CASSLVGLFTDTQYF. In nucleotides, the CDR3 is TGTGCCAGCAGCTTAGTAGGGCTGTTCACAGATACGCAGTATTTT.

The rearrangement uses TRBV10-3 and TRBJ1-2; tentatively, D is TRBD1 (5 bases). V gave up 0 bases and J gave up 6 bases, with 23 bases separating them. The germline gives CDR1 ENHRY, CDR2 SYGVKD. The CDR3 is 18 amino acids. The CDR3 bases are TGTGCCATCAGTGAGTCTTGGGCAGGGACGATGGGATTCCATGGCTACACCTTC. It yields the protein CAISESWAGTMGFHGYTF.

A single count supports this clone. The chain couples TRBV7-2 to TRBJ1-1, with 8 bases aligning to TRBD1. From germline, CDR1 is SGHTA and CDR2 FQGNSA. The ends lost 3 bases at V and 0 bases at J; junction bases unmatched: 6. There are 16 residues in the CDR3. CDR3 sequence: CASSLAGTGLNTEAFF. The CDR3 DNA is TGTGCCAGCAGCTTGGCCGGGACAGGATTGAACACTGAAGCTTTCTTT.

The V and J genes are TRBV18 and TRBJ2-6; maybe TRBD1 (5 bases). The germline V gene has CDR1 KGHSH and CDR2 LQKENI. Trimming took off 4 bases at V and 0 bases at J, with 13 bases between the two ends. CDR3 size: 17 residues. For the CDR3, the DNA is TGTGCCAGCTCACTAGGGGAACCCCTCTCTGGGGCCAACGTCCTGACTTTC. Its protein product is CASSLGEPLSGANVLTF.

J is TRBJ1-1 and V is TRBV19, with D tentatively TRBD1 (5 bases). Trimming took off 1 base at V and 1 base at J, with 10 bases between the two ends. The CDR3 loop spans 15 amino acids. Germline CDR1 and CDR2: LNHDA and SQIVND (reference sequence). The chain's CDR3 is CASSIGQGENTEAFF. CDR3 sequence (DNA): TGTGCCAGTAGTATAGGTCAGGGAGAGAACACTGAAGCTTTCTTT.

The V gene is TRBV19, the J gene TRBJ2-3; no definite D call. Trimming cost V 3 bases and J 4 bases, with 11 bases left between them. The germline gives CDR1 LNHDA, CDR2 SQIVND (reference sequence). This CDR3 contains 14 residues. CDR3 in amino acids: CASSMVRVADTQYF. The CDR3 DNA sequence: TGTGCCAGTAGTATGGTCCGGGTGGCAGATACGCAGTATTTT.

The gene calls are TRBV5-5 and TRBJ2-3; no clear D gene. The length of the CDR3 is 16 residues. V gave up 0 bases and J gave up 1 base, with 12 bases separating them. CDR1 and CDR2 (germline): SGHKS, YYEKEE (reference sequence). CDR3 residues: CASSLGQTVRTDTQYF. The CDR3 region has the DNA TGTGCCAGCAGCTTGGGTCAGACTGTCCGCACAGATACGCAGTATTTT.

This chain links TRBV4-1 with TRBJ1-6; 8 bases agree with TRBD1. The CDR3 extends over 14 amino acids. CDR1 and CDR2 (germline): MGHRA, YSYEKL. V shed 4 bases, J shed 8 bases, and the junction held 4 bases outside the gene matches. The CDR3 loop is CASSLGTGDSPLHF. Written as DNA, the CDR3 is TGCGCCAGCAGCCTAGGGACAGGCGATTCACCCCTCCACTTT.

The chain couples TRBV5-8 to TRBJ1-5; D might be TRBD1 (6 bases). Trimming cost V 0 bases and J 4 bases, with 11 bases left between them. The CDR3 covers 15 residues. In germline, CDR1 is SGHTS, CDR2 YDEGEE. The DNA for the CDR3 is TGTGCCAGCAGCTTGGGGACAGCGATTAATCAGCCCCAGCATTTT. As protein: CASSLGTAINQPQHF.

This rearrangement joins TRBV11-2 to TRBJ2-1; D might be TRBD1 (5 bases). Germline-derived CDR1 and CDR2 are SGHAT and FQNNGV. The CDR3 runs to 15 residues. Trimming removed 7 bases at V and 7 bases at J, with 20 bases between. CDR3 residues: CASTLRMVPGNEQFF. The CDR3 bases are TGTGCCAGCACCCTACGTATGGTCCCAGGGAATGAGCAGTTCTTC.

This chain joins TRBV7-8 and TRBJ2-7; 9 positions agree with TRBD1. The CDR3 runs 14 residues. The V gene's germline CDR1 is SGHVS and CDR2 FQNEAQ. After removal of 6 bases from V and 4 bases from J, the junction contained 7 bases not matched to a gene. DNA for the CDR3: TGTGCCAGCAGTTCGGGACAGGGTGGGTACGAGCAGTACTTC. Amino acids: CASSSGQGGYEQYF.

The rearrangement joins TRBV24-1 to TRBJ1-2; D gene unclear. Trimming took off 6 bases at V and 3 bases at J, with 7 bases between the two ends. Germline V CDR1 and CDR2: KGHDR, SFDVKD. The CDR3 length is 12 residues. Here the CDR3 DNA reads TGTGCCACCAGTCCCGGGGACTATGGCTACACCTTC. It translates to CATSPGDYGYTF.

The V gene is TRBV6-5, the J gene TRBJ1-2, with a possible D match to TRBD1 (5 bases). The germline V and J ends were trimmed by 2 bases and 8 bases, with 15 bases remaining between them. The germline V gene has CDR1 MNHEY and CDR2 SVGAGI. This CDR3 region has 14 residues. This CDR3 is CASSYEQGMRGYTF. In nucleotides, the CDR3 is TGTGCCAGCAGTTACGAGCAGGGCATGCGGGGCTACACCTTC.

V usage is TRBV3-1 (or the pseudogene TRBV3-2) and J usage is TRBJ2-7; possible D gene TRBD1, 5 bases. The ends were cut back, 1 base at V and 3 bases at J, with 10 bases in the middle. The CDR3 runs to 14 residues. The germline CDR1 and CDR2 sequences are LGHDT and YNNKEL (reference sequence). CDR3 sequence (DNA): TGTGCCAGCAGCCAAGGACGTAGGGGCTACGAGCAGTACTTC. Protein product: CASSQGRRGYEQYF.

The CDR3: CATSDPGQGLDYTF. CDR3 in DNA: TGTGCCACCAGTGACCCCGGACAGGGATTGGACTACACCTTC. The V call is TRBV24-1, the J call TRBJ1-2; the match to TRBD1 covers 8 bases. The CDR3 is 14 amino acids. Germline CDR1 is KGHDR and CDR2 is SFDVKD. The V segment lost 4 bases and the J segment 10 bases; nucleotides outside the gene matches: 10.

The V gene is TRBV18, the J gene TRBJ2-1; TRBD2 matches 9 bases. Losses at the gene ends were 3 bases for V and 9 bases for J; bases not matched to a gene: 9. CDR3 length: 15 amino acids. Germline-derived CDR1 and CDR2 are KGHSH and LQKENI. This chain's CDR3 is CASSPAGGPFTEQFF. CDR3 coding DNA: TGTGCCAGCTCACCCGCGGGAGGGCCGTTTACTGAGCAGTTCTTC.

The gene calls are TRBV2 and TRBJ2-1; no clear D. The CDR3 is 14 residues long. Per the germline V gene, CDR1 is SNHLY and CDR2 is FYNNEI. The V end was cut by 8 bases, the J end by 0 bases, with 11 bases between. The DNA for the CDR3 is TGTGCCAGCGCTCCCCACAGCTCCTACAATGAGCAGTTCTTC. This translates into CASAPHSSYNEQFF.